The 32 T cell receptor beta chains reported below all come from one sample, sequenced in a study of blood T cell repertoires in COVID-19. Assay: immunoSEQ multiplex PCR; the TCRdb copy retains only in-frame clones and omits some. The table includes approximately 150,000 clones, around nine tenths detected once. The sequenced material came from peripheral blood. These receptors were collected from a man aged 60 to 69 with active or convalescent COVID-19.

The chain carries TRBV28 and TRBJ1-4; tentative D call: TRBD1 (6 bases). This CDR3 contains 15 residues. Germline V gives CDR1 MDHEN, CDR2 SYDVKM. Trimming removed 5 bases at V and 2 bases at J, with 12 bases between. The CDR3 DNA sequence: TGTGCCAGCAGTCAACAGACAGGTACTAATGAAAAACTGTTTTTT. This encodes CASSQQTGTNEKLFF.

The chain uses TRBV2 and TRBJ2-1; TRBD1 agrees at 8 bases. The germline V gene has CDR1 SNHLY and CDR2 FYNNEI. This CDR3 is 15 amino acids long. Trimming at V came to 5 bases and at J to 4 bases, leaving 7 bases not matched to a gene. The CDR3: CASSLQGDAYNEQFF. The CDR3 nucleotides read TGTGCCAGCAGTCTACAGGGGGACGCTTACAATGAGCAGTTCTTC.

V and J are TRBV19 and TRBJ2-3; D is uncertain. Germline values: CDR1 LNHDA, CDR2 SQIVND (reference sequence). V lost 0 bases to trimming and J lost 0 bases, with 16 bases between them. The CDR3 runs to 18 residues. CDR3 region: CASSIDHPSPLSTDTQYF. CDR3 nucleotides: TGTGCCAGTAGTATAGATCACCCCAGTCCCTTAAGCACAGATACGCAGTATTTT.

V gene TRBV2 combines with J gene TRBJ1-3; 8 bases align to TRBD1. Trimming at V came to 6 bases and at J to 0 bases, leaving 7 bases not matched to a gene. The CDR3 consists of 16 residues. CDR1 and CDR2 (germline): SNHLY, FYNNEI. In DNA, the CDR3 is TGTGCCAGCAGGGGACAGGTGGTATTCTCTGGAAACACCATATATTTT. As protein: CASRGQVVFSGNTIYF. Full variable domain (missing parts from reference TRBV2 and TRBJ1-3): EPEVTQTPSHQVTQMGQEVILRCVPISNHLYFYWYRQILGQKVEFLVSFYNNEISEKSEIFDDQFSVERPDGSNFTLKIRSTKLEDSAMYFCASRGQVVFSGNTIYFGEGSWLTVV.

This clone was counted a single time. The chain uses TRBV5-4 and TRBJ1-2; 7 bases fit TRBD1. CDR1 SGHNT and CDR2 YYREEE come from the germline V gene (reference sequence). V trimming: 0 bases; J trimming: 8 bases; junction bases outside the gene matches: 7. The CDR3 sequence is 14 residues long. CDR3 in amino acids: CASSLVEGARGYTF. The CDR3 DNA reads as TGTGCCAGCAGCTTGGTGGAGGGGGCGCGCGGCTACACCTTC.

This clone is a singleton in its sample. The chain combines TRBV7-6 with TRBJ1-2; D may be TRBD1 (5 bases). The CDR3 covers 12 residues. The germline CDR1 and CDR2 sequences are SGHVS and FNYEAQ. The V and J ends lost 6 bases and 6 bases respectively, with 11 bases between them. The CDR3 is CASSKDRHGYTF. The CDR3 region has the DNA TGTGCCAGCAGTAAAGACAGACATGGCTACACCTTC.

The rearrangement joins TRBV7-9 to TRBJ1-1, with 7 positions matching TRBD1. The CDR3 length is 14 residues. Germline assignment: CDR1 SEHNR and CDR2 FQNEAQ (reference sequence). The J segment lost 1 base and the V segment lost 4 bases, leaving 3 bases of the junction unmatched. The CDR3 loop is CASSYRTGNTEAFF. CDR3 bases: TGTGCCAGCAGCTACCGGACAGGGAACACTGAAGCTTTCTTT.

J is TRBJ1-1 and V is TRBV27, with 10 bases matching TRBD1. Trimming at V came to 10 bases and at J to 5 bases, leaving 13 bases not matched to a gene. CDR3 length: 15 residues. Germline loops: CDR1 MNHEY, CDR2 SMNVEV (reference sequence). CDR3 sequence: CAILHWDRGRTEAFF. Here the CDR3 DNA reads TGTGCCATCCTGCATTGGGACAGGGGTAGGACTGAAGCTTTCTTT.

The chain is built from TRBV10-3 and TRBJ1-2, with 8 bases identical to TRBD1. Germline CDR1 is ENHRY and CDR2 is SYGVKD. J lost 0 bases, V lost 5 bases, and 5 bases had no gene match. This CDR3 spans 15 amino acids. The CDR3 nucleotides read TGTGCCATCAGTCCCGGACAGGGCACTAACTATGGCTACACCTTC. It yields the protein CAISPGQGTNYGYTF.

The V call is TRBV5-5, the J call TRBJ1-1; weak D call: TRBD1 (5 bases). V lost 1 base and J 4 bases, leaving 17 bases between the germline ends. Germline V CDR1 and CDR2: SGHKS, YYEKEE (reference sequence). This CDR3 is built from 16 residues. The CDR3 sequence is CASSLSERVGGTEAFF. CDR3 bases: TGTGCCAGCAGCTTGAGTGAGCGTGTGGGGGGCACTGAAGCTTTCTTT.

The chain couples TRBV5-3 to TRBJ1-6; D call uncertain. TRBV5-3 is placed among ORFs of uncertain function. This CDR3 spans 14 amino acids. V was trimmed by 1 base and J by 8 bases, leaving 10 bases between them. Written as DNA, the CDR3 is TGTGCCAGAAGCTTGTTATTTTCCGATTCACCCCTCCACTTT. Translated, it gives CARSLLFSDSPLHF.

V and J are TRBV6-5 and TRBJ1-1, with unresolved D. Germline CDR1 is MNHEY and CDR2 is SVGAGI. This CDR3 has 14 residues. The germline V and J ends were trimmed by 2 bases and 0 bases, with 7 bases remaining between them. The CDR3 here is CASSYKRVNTEAFF. The CDR3 region has the DNA TGTGCCAGCAGTTACAAGAGAGTGAACACTGAAGCTTTCTTT.

The V call is TRBV4-1, the J call TRBJ2-7, with a weak D call TRBD2 (5 bases). Looked up from germline, CDR1 is MGHRA and CDR2 is YSYEKL. Trimming took 0 bases from V and 9 from J, leaving 15 bases between them. The CDR3 is made up of 14 amino acids. Here the CDR3 DNA reads TGCGCCAGCAGCCAAGATCAGGAAGGCCGGGGGCAGTACTTC. Its translation is CASSQDQEGRGQYF.

This clone has only one observation. V gene TRBV19 combines with J gene TRBJ2-7, with 9 nucleotides matching TRBD1. The CDR3 loop spans 13 amino acids. The trim removed 9 bases at V and 2 bases at J, leaving 5 bases unmatched. Looked up from germline, CDR1 is LNHDA and CDR2 is SQIVND (reference sequence). CDR3 amino acids: CARGTGLTYEQYF. CDR3 DNA sequence: TGTGCCAGAGGGACAGGGCTAACCTACGAGCAGTACTTC.

This clone was picked up a small number of times. The chain has TRBV7-9 and TRBJ2-7, with 8 bases fitting TRBD2. The CDR3 length is 16 residues. The V and J ends lost 0 bases and 1 base, in that order; junction bases with no gene match: 5. Per germline, CDR1 SEHNR and CDR2 FQNEAQ (reference sequence). The CDR3 bases are TGTGCCAGCAGCTTAGCCAGCGGGGGCACGTCCTACGAGCAGTACTTC. It codes for CASSLASGGTSYEQYF.

J is TRBJ2-5 and V is TRBV14, with D possibly matching TRBD1 (7 bases). CDR1 is SGHDN, CDR2 FVKESK, per germline. The CDR3 is made up of 16 amino acids. Trimming pared 1 base from V and 7 bases from J, leaving 19 bases between. CDR3 protein: CASSQVAQTGRWTQYF. The DNA of the CDR3 is TGTGCCAGCAGCCAAGTTGCGCAGACAGGGAGGTGGACCCAGTACTTC.

The chain has TRBV5-6 and TRBJ1-4; weak D call: TRBD1 (5 bases). Trimming left V 4 bases short and J 7 bases short, with 11 bases between. CDR1 and CDR2 from the germline V gene are SGHDT and YYEEEE. The length of the CDR3 is 13 residues. This CDR3 reads CASSPRGGEKLFF. In DNA form, the CDR3 reads TGTGCCAGCAGCCCCCGCGGGGGTGAAAAACTGTTTTTT. Full variable domain (rest looked up from reference TRBV5-6 and TRBJ1-4): DAGVTQSPTHLIKTRGQQVTLRCSPKSGHDTVSWYQQALGQGPQFIFQYYEEEERQRGNFPDRFSGHQFPNYSSELNVNALLLGDSALYLCASSPRGGEKLFFGSGTQLSVL.

The chain couples TRBV6-1 to TRBJ1-2; D is unresolved. Germline values: CDR1 MNHNS, CDR2 SASEGT. Trimming removed 1 base from V and 4 bases from J, with 10 bases in between. The CDR3 length is 14 residues. CDR3 nucleotide sequence: TGTGCCAGCAGTGAAGTCAAAGCCACCTATGGCTACACCTTC. As protein: CASSEVKATYGYTF.

This clone appeared once. The chain's CDR3 is CASSLGTGIYSNQPQHF. In DNA form, the CDR3 reads TGTGCCAGCAGCCTCGGGACAGGGATTTATAGCAATCAGCCCCAGCATTTT. The chain combines TRBV11-2 with TRBJ1-5, with 9 bases aligning to TRBD1. From germline, CDR1 is SGHAT and CDR2 FQNNGV. This CDR3 is built from 17 residues. V dropped 5 bases and J dropped 0; count of bases not matched to a gene: 8.

Written as DNA, the CDR3 is TGTGCCAGCAGCCCATCCAAGTTGGCTAGCCCAGAGACCCAGTACTTC. This translates into CASSPSKLASPETQYF. The chain carries TRBV5-4 and TRBJ2-5; a possible D gene is TRBD2 (5 bases). CDR1 and CDR2 (germline): SGHNT, YYREEE (reference sequence). The CDR3 runs to 16 residues. The V gene lost 4 bases and the J gene lost 4 bases, with 20 bases spanning the gap.

The chain recombines TRBV18 with TRBJ2-4; TRBD1 aligns across 12 bases. Germline CDR1 is KGHSH and CDR2 is LQKENI. The length of the CDR3 is 18 residues. The trim removed 5 bases at V and 7 bases at J, leaving 15 bases unmatched. The CDR3 bases are TGTGCCAGCTCATCAGATATAACCGGGACAGGGGGCCGCAACATTCAGTACTTC. It codes for CASSSDITGTGGRNIQYF.

The chain combines TRBV7-8 with TRBJ1-2, with 8 bases lining up with TRBD1. CDR1 is SGHVS and CDR2 is FQNEAQ in the germline V gene. J was trimmed by 4 bases and V by 6 bases; bases with no gene match: 7. The CDR3 covers 14 residues. The DNA of the CDR3 is TGTGCCAGCAGGCCCGACAGGGGTGGCTATGGCTACACCTTC. Translation gives CASRPDRGGYGYTF.

V gene TRBV5-1 combines with J gene TRBJ1-2; 7 positions match TRBD1. Germline CDR1 reads SGHRS; CDR2 reads YFSETQ. V was pared by 4 bases and J by 0 bases, with 9 bases of the junction left unmatched. The CDR3 has 16 residues. CDR3 sequence reads: CASSRLTGAPNYGYTF. The DNA for the CDR3 is TGCGCCAGCAGCCGATTAACAGGGGCGCCTAACTATGGCTACACCTTC.

CDR3: CSVLRDRGQTNEKLFF. CDR3 in DNA: TGCAGCGTTCTCCGGGACAGGGGGCAGACTAATGAAAAACTGTTTTTT. The rearrangement links TRBV29-1 to TRBJ1-4; 12 nucleotides line up with TRBD1. Per germline, CDR1 SQVTM and CDR2 ANQGSEA. V lost 5 bases, J lost 2 bases, and 6 bases stayed unmatched. The length of the CDR3 is 16 residues. Complete variable domain (other parts from reference TRBV29-1 and TRBJ1-4): SAVISQKPSRDICQRGTSLTIQCQVDSQVTMMFWYRQQPGQSLTLIATANQGSEATYESGFVIDKFPISRPNLTFSTLTVSNMSPEDSSIYLCSVLRDRGQTNEKLFFGSGTQLSVL.

The rearrangement uses TRBV9 and TRBJ2-5; TRBD1 might be the D (7 bases). This CDR3 spans 15 amino acids. Trimming took 0 bases from V and 8 from J, leaving 17 bases between them. Germline V lookup: CDR1 SGDLS, CDR2 YYNGEE. The CDR3 DNA follows: TGTGCCAGCAGCGTAGAGGGCAGGGGGGCTGGAACCCAGTACTTC. Amino acids: CASSVEGRGAGTQYF.

CDR3 in amino acids: CASSYYRGYGYTF. DNA of the CDR3: TGTGCCAGCAGTTACTACAGGGGCTATGGCTACACCTTC. The chain has TRBV6-5 and TRBJ1-2, with 7 nucleotides matching TRBD1. There are 13 residues in the CDR3. CDR1 is MNHEY, CDR2 SVGAGI, per germline. The ends lost 1 base at V and 4 bases at J; junction bases unmatched: 0.

The genes are TRBV6-2 or TRBV6-3 and TRBJ2-7; 14 positions agree with TRBD2. Germline V gene lookup returns CDR1 MNHEY and CDR2 SVGEGT. The ends lost 7 bases at V and 6 bases at J; junction bases unmatched: 8. This CDR3 contains 15 residues. CDR3 sequence reads: CASTPGTSGRGEQYF. In DNA form, the CDR3 reads TGTGCCAGCACCCCAGGGACTAGCGGGAGAGGCGAGCAGTACTTC.

This clone was seen once. The gene calls are TRBV27 and TRBJ1-1; no reliable D call. Germline V gene data show CDR1 as MNHEY and CDR2 as SMNVEV (reference sequence). The CDR3 consists of 15 residues. V gave up 6 bases and J gave up 0 bases, with 14 bases separating them. In DNA, the CDR3 is TGTGCCAGCAGGGTAGCTGCGGGGTTGAACACTGAAGCTTTCTTT. It translates to CASRVAAGLNTEAFF.

The gene calls are TRBV28 and TRBJ1-5; TRBD1 is a possible D gene (5 bases). V lost 2 bases, J lost 7 bases, and 12 bases lay in between. The CDR3 length is 14 residues. Germline CDR1 and CDR2: MDHEN and SYDVKM. This chain's CDR3 is CASSLGQGGQPQHF. The CDR3 coding sequence is TGTGCCAGCAGTTTAGGGCAGGGAGGCCAGCCCCAGCATTTT.

The chain recombines TRBV14 with TRBJ1-3; TRBD1 might be the D (5 bases). Trimming removed 3 bases at V and 3 bases at J, with 9 bases between. From germline, CDR1 is SGHDN and CDR2 FVKESK. This CDR3 has 14 residues. The CDR3 DNA reads as TGTGCCAGCAGCCATAAGGGGTATGGAAACACCATATATTTT. Its protein is CASSHKGYGNTIYF.

Only one count was recorded for this clone. The V gene is TRBV19, the J gene TRBJ2-1; TRBD2 matches at 11 bases. V trimming: 6 bases; J trimming: 5 bases; junction bases outside the gene matches: 6. The CDR3 runs to 15 residues. Germline-derived CDR1 and CDR2 are LNHDA and SQIVND (reference sequence). The CDR3 protein is CASRSRGLADNEQFF. The CDR3 DNA sequence: TGTGCCAGTAGATCGAGGGGACTAGCGGACAATGAGCAGTTCTTC.

V is TRBV19 and J is TRBJ1-5, with a weak D call TRBD1 (5 bases). The CDR3 is 13 residues long. CDR1 and CDR2 from the germline V gene are LNHDA and SQIVND (reference sequence). The V end was cut by 4 bases, the J end by 3 bases, with 7 bases between. This CDR3 is CASSKQDNQPQHF. The CDR3 nucleotides read TGTGCCAGTAGTAAACAGGACAATCAGCCCCAGCATTTT. The variable domain in full, with the rest retrieved from reference TRBV19 and TRBJ1-5, is DGGITQSPKYLFRKEGQNVTLSCEQNLNHDAMYWYRQDPGQGLRLIYYSQIVNDFQKGDIAEGYSVSREKKESFPLTVTSAQKNPTAFYLCASSKQDNQPQHFGDGTRLSIL.